The 11 T cell receptor beta chains below come from one sample, sequenced in a study of blood T cells in healthy people across ages. Next came a second PCR, run for about 7 to 12 cycles, which used a sample-barcoded 5' primer along with a J-beta primer mix. Via MiXCR, TCRdb re-called the 5' RACE reads, giving one row per CDR3 protein. The sample consists of 550,000 to 650,000 distinct CDR3 sequences, about 27% of them appearing once. The same data also contributed to another study, on T cells of mothers and their children.

Sequencing was carried out using blood. These receptors were taken from a boy younger than 10 in good health.

This clonotype was seen more than once but under ten times. This chain links TRBV30 with TRBJ1-1, with a weak D call TRBD1 (6 bases). The CDR3 has 12 residues. V was clipped by 4 bases and J by 2 bases, with 8 bases between them. In germline, CDR1 is GTSNPN, CDR2 SVGIG (reference sequence). CDR3 nucleotide sequence: TGTGCCTGGACAGGGGATAACACTGAAGCTTTCTTT. Translated, it gives CAWTGDNTEAFF.

The V gene is TRBV20-1, the J gene TRBJ1-5; D might be TRBD1 (5 bases). CDR1 DFQATT and CDR2 SNEGSKA come from the germline V gene (reference sequence). Trimming shortened V by 0 bases and J by 6 bases, and 15 bases separated the two germline ends. CDR3 length equals 15 residues. CDR3 DNA: TGCAGTGCTAGAGAAACGGGGGTTGGTAGTCAGCCCCAGCATTTT. Protein sequence: CSARETGVGSQPQHF.

The CDR3 DNA is TGTGCCAGCAGTGAGTGGTGGTTAGCGGACCAAGAGACCCAGTACTTC. This gives the protein CASSEWWLADQETQYF. This chain connects TRBV2 to TRBJ2-5, with D possibly TRBD2 on 6 matching bases. From germline, CDR1 is SNHLY and CDR2 FYNNEI. Trimming stripped 3 bases from V and 0 bases from J, with 14 bases between. The CDR3 covers 16 residues.

This clonotype has just a few counts. This chain links TRBV10-3 with TRBJ2-7; TRBD1 might be the D (5 bases). CDR1 is ENHRY and CDR2 is SYGVKD in the germline V gene. V gave up 0 bases and J gave up 0 bases, with 12 bases separating them. The CDR3 loop spans 16 amino acids. CDR3 in DNA: TGTGCCATCAGTGAGTCCGGCGCAGGGCTCTCCTACGAGCAGTACTTC. Protein sequence: CAISESGAGLSYEQYF.

CDR3 in amino acids: CASSLSLSGAIANLHF. In DNA form, the CDR3 reads TGTGCCAGCAGTTTATCTCTCTCGGGAGCGATAGCAAACCTCCACTTT. The rearrangement links TRBV27 to TRBJ1-6; D is uncertain. This CDR3 spans 16 amino acids. The V and J ends lost 0 bases and 15 bases respectively, with 21 bases between them. Germline CDR1 and CDR2: MNHEY and SMNVEV (reference sequence).

This chain uses TRBV20-1 with TRBJ2-7, with a weak D call TRBD2 (6 bases). The V end was cut by 6 bases, the J end by 4 bases, with 19 bases between. The CDR3 consists of 14 residues. Germline CDR1 reads DFQATT; CDR2 reads SNEGSKA (reference sequence). CDR3 sequence reads: CSAKPGLRRYEQYF. The DNA of the CDR3 is TGCAGTGCCAAGCCGGGACTTAGGAGGTACGAGCAGTACTTC.

This clonotype was found a few times. This CDR3 is CASSVGTGAEAFF. CDR3 coding DNA: TGTGCCAGCAGCGTAGGGACAGGGGCTGAAGCTTTCTTT. V gene TRBV9 combines with J gene TRBJ1-1; 9 nucleotides match TRBD1. Germline loops: CDR1 SGDLS, CDR2 YYNGEE. This CDR3 spans 13 amino acids. V lost 0 bases to trimming and J lost 6 bases; unmatched junction nucleotides: 0.

The chain couples TRBV24-1 to TRBJ2-7; 8 nucleotides agree with TRBD1. Looked up from germline, CDR1 is KGHDR and CDR2 is SFDVKD. The CDR3 has 14 amino acids. Unmatched junction bases numbered 9, after V lost 8 bases and J lost 4 bases. The CDR3 reads CATTRGQGSYEQYF. CDR3 nucleotide sequence: TGTGCCACCACCAGAGGACAGGGTTCGTACGAGCAGTACTTC.

This clonotype came up a few times. For the CDR3, the DNA is TGTGCCAGCAGCTCGAGCCGAGCGGGACCTTACAATGAGCAGTTCTTC. Its protein product is CASSSSRAGPYNEQFF. V is TRBV5-5 and J is TRBJ2-1; 7 nucleotides align to TRBD2. CDR1 is SGHKS and CDR2 is YYEKEE in the germline V gene (reference sequence). CDR3 size: 16 residues. With 3 bases clipped from V and 4 bases from J, the junction kept 10 bases outside the gene matches.

The chain joins TRBV27 to TRBJ2-3; 7 bases agree with TRBD1. The CDR3 has 19 amino acids. Germline V gene data show CDR1 as MNHEY and CDR2 as SMNVEV (reference sequence). Trimming removed 2 bases from V and 0 bases from J; junction bases left unmatched: 14. This CDR3 reads CASSLRGPPATSSTDTQYF. CDR3 coding DNA: TGTGCCAGCAGTTTAAGGGGGCCCCCAGCGACTTCTAGCACAGATACGCAGTATTTT.

CDR3 amino acids: CSASPTGGNQPQHF. In nucleotides, the CDR3 is TGCAGTGCTTCACCTACAGGGGGCAATCAGCCCCAGCATTTT. This chain connects TRBV20-1 to TRBJ1-5, with 7 bases lining up with TRBD1. Per germline, CDR1 DFQATT and CDR2 SNEGSKA (reference sequence). The CDR3 covers 14 residues. V lost 5 bases to trimming and J lost 2 bases; unmatched junction nucleotides: 6.